This is a list of T cell receptor beta chains from one sample in a study of T cells in Graves' hyperthyroidism and ophthalmopathy. TCRdb fed the multiplex PCR reads into MiXCR, producing one record per CDR3 protein. The sample shows more than 300,000 distinct CDR3 sequences, over 11% of them seen only once. The specimen was blood. These TCRs come from a woman aged 25-40 years with Graves' hyperthyroidism. The CDR3 runs from the conserved cysteine through the conserved F or W. Fields, in order: clone size, V gene, D gene, J gene, CDR3 protein, CDR3 DNA. D genes are given only for firm matches. The size entry is marked missing in some rows and otherwise reads once, few, many or a size class.

size: many; V: TRBV20-1; D: .; J: TRBJ2-7; CDR3: CSARDQTAEQYF; DNA: TGCAGTGCTAGAGATCAGACGGCCGAGCAGTACTTC
size: .; V: TRBV19; D: TRBD1; J: TRBJ1-4; CDR3: CASGGQTGEKLFF; DNA: TGTGCCAGTGGGGGACAGACGGGTGAAAAACTGTTTTTT
size: .; V: TRBV7-9; D: TRBD2; J: TRBJ2-1; CDR3: CVSELAGEVPPMKQFF; DNA: TGTGTCAGCGAACTAGCGGGAGAGGTCCCCCCAATGAAGCAGTTCTTC
size: many; V: TRBV30; D: .; J: TRBJ1-1; CDR3: CAWSDSSSRGTEAFF; DNA: TGTGCCTGGAGTGACAGCTCCTCCCGAGGCACTGAAGCTTTCTTT
size: few; V: TRBV18; D: .; J: TRBJ2-7; CDR3: CASSPRDLEQYF; DNA: TGTGCCAGCTCACCGCGGGACTTGGAGCAGTACTTC
size: .; V: TRBV6-2/TRBV6-3; D: .; J: TRBJ2-7; CDR3: CASSSPTSRRVYEQYF; DNA: TGTGCCAGCAGTTCCCCGACCAGCAGGAGGGTCTACGAGCAGTACTTC
size: many; V: TRBV11-2; D: .; J: TRBJ2-1; CDR3: CASSLVGDEQFF; DNA: TGTGCCAGCAGCTTAGTTGGCGATGAGCAGTTCTTC
size: .; V: TRBV6-2/TRBV6-3; D: .; J: TRBJ2-7; CDR3: CASSYLRQRKNEQYF; DNA: TGTGCCAGCAGTTACTTGAGACAGAGGAAGAACGAGCAGTACTTC
size: few; V: TRBV20-1; D: .; J: TRBJ1-5; CDR3: CSARNPWGAGSNQPQHF; DNA: TGCAGTGCTAGAAATCCCTGGGGGGCAGGAAGCAATCAGCCCCAGCATTTT
size: many; V: TRBV3-1; D: .; J: TRBJ1-5; CDR3: CASSQTGQPQHF; DNA: TGTGCCAGCAGCCAAACGGGTCAGCCCCAGCATTTT
size: many; V: TRBV2; D: TRBD2; J: TRBJ2-1; CDR3: CASSQHSGRALYNEQFF; DNA: TGTGCCAGCAGTCAACATAGCGGGAGGGCCCTCTACAATGAGCAGTTCTTC
size: many; V: TRBV5-1; D: .; J: TRBJ2-3; CDR3: CASSFKADTDTQYF; DNA: TGCGCCAGCAGCTTCAAGGCCGACACAGATACGCAGTATTTT
size: .; V: TRBV5-5; D: TRBD1; J: TRBJ1-4; CDR3: CASSYIGTGNEKLFF; DNA: TGTGCCAGCAGCTATATCGGGACAGGGAATGAAAAACTGTTTTTT
size: many; V: TRBV20-1; D: .; J: TRBJ2-1; CDR3: CSARGGGGPHREQFF; DNA: TGCAGTGCTAGAGGTGGAGGGGGCCCACACCGGGAGCAGTTCTTC